The 15 T cell receptor beta chains below come from one sample, sequenced in a study of T cell responses to AZD1222 COVID-19 vaccine. Clones were read by immunoSEQ multiplex PCR, and TCRdb kept only the in-frame ones, dropping some. The sample records some 96,000 clones, about 87% being singletons. This sample comprised peripheral blood, obtained on day 0 of AZD1222 vaccination. Receptors were obtained from an adult in good health.

This chain links TRBV7-2 with TRBJ1-1; TRBD1 aligns across 10 bases. This CDR3 comprises 18 residues. The trim removed 1 base at V and 5 bases at J, leaving 13 bases unmatched. Per the germline V gene, CDR1 is SGHTA and CDR2 is FQGNSA. CDR3 coding DNA: TGTGCCAGCAGCTTAGGTACCGGGACAGGGGTTATTGGAACTGAAGCTTTCTTT. Translated, it gives CASSLGTGTGVIGTEAFF.

The chain is built from TRBV5-4 and TRBJ2-7; 9 nucleotides align to TRBD1. The germline CDR1 and CDR2 sequences are SGHNT and YYREEE (reference sequence). The ends lost 5 bases at V and 0 bases at J; junction bases unmatched: 9. The CDR3 length is 16 residues. Written as DNA, the CDR3 is TGTGCCAGCAGTCCCGGGACAGGGTCGGACTCCTACGAGCAGTACTTC. Its protein product is CASSPGTGSDSYEQYF.

The chain combines TRBV9 with TRBJ1-6; D is uncertain. Germline-derived CDR1 and CDR2 are SGDLS and YYNGEE. This CDR3 contains 14 residues. Between the trimmed V and J ends, which lost 1 base and 4 bases, there was a span of 6 bases. The chain's CDR3 is CASSVRVYNSPLHF. The CDR3 region has the DNA TGTGCCAGCAGCGTAAGGGTGTATAATTCACCCCTCCACTTT.

The J gene is TRBJ1-1, the V gene TRBV6-2 or TRBV6-3, with 8 bases lining up with TRBD1. Germline values: CDR1 MNHEY, CDR2 SVGEGT. The CDR3 totals 15 residues. V was clipped by 5 bases and J by 3 bases; unmatched bases: 8. Written as DNA, the CDR3 is TGTGCCAGCAGTCGCTGGACAGGGAGGGACACTGAAGCTTTCTTT. Its protein is CASSRWTGRDTEAFF.

The CDR3 is CASSPPTTYNEQFF. Written as DNA, the CDR3 is TGTGCCAGCAGTCCCCCCACGACCTACAATGAGCAGTTCTTC. The chain employs TRBV28 and TRBJ2-1; D is undetermined. CDR1 is MDHEN, CDR2 SYDVKM, per germline. Trimming cost V 5 bases and J 2 bases, with 10 bases left between them. The CDR3 has 14 amino acids.

This clone was observed a single time. The chain has TRBV11-2 and TRBJ2-7, with D possibly TRBD1 on 5 matching bases. V was cut by 6 bases and J by 3 bases, with 18 bases left in between. The germline gives CDR1 SGHAT, CDR2 FQNNGV. CDR3 length equals 15 residues. This CDR3 reads CASSPGWGLVYEQYF. The CDR3 nucleotides read TGTGCCAGCAGTCCTGGTTGGGGCCTCGTCTACGAGCAGTACTTC.

The chain is built from TRBV9 and TRBJ2-1; 11 positions agree with TRBD2. CDR3 length equals 18 residues. Germline V lookup: CDR1 SGDLS, CDR2 YYNGEE. V was pared by 3 bases and J by 7 bases, with 15 bases of the junction left unmatched. The CDR3, as DNA: TGTGCCAGCAGCGCCAGGAGGACCGGGACTAGCGGTTTTAATGAGCAGTTCTTC. Translating gives CASSARRTGTSGFNEQFF.

The chain employs TRBV4-2 and TRBJ2-1; D is ambiguous. Trimming removed 0 bases from V and 8 bases from J, with 17 bases in between. CDR3 length equals 16 residues. Germline CDR1 and CDR2: LGHNA and YNFKEQ. The CDR3 bases are TGTGCCAGCAGCCAAGATCAGGCTAGTGGGGTCGATGAGCAGTTCTTC. Protein product: CASSQDQASGVDEQFF.

The V gene is TRBV29-1, the J gene TRBJ1-1, with no clear D. The CDR3 spans 14 residues. Germline V gene lookup returns CDR1 SQVTM and CDR2 ANQGSEA. The CDR3 protein is CVALGSAMNTEAFF. The CDR3 nucleotides read TGCGTTGCCCTAGGGAGTGCGATGAACACTGAAGCTTTCTTT. The full variable domain, with the rest looked up from reference TRBV29-1 and TRBJ1-1, is SAVISQKPSRDICQRGTSLTIQCQVDSQVTMMFWYRQQPGQSLTLIATANQGSEATYESGFVIDKFPISRPNLTFSTLTVSNMSPEDSSIYLCVALGSAMNTEAFFGQGTRLTVV.

The CDR3 here is CASSYPPGQESEQYF. The CDR3 DNA sequence: TGTGCCAGCAGTTACCCCCCGGGACAGGAGAGCGAGCAGTACTTC. The gene calls are TRBV6-7 and TRBJ2-7; 8 nucleotides align to TRBD1. TRBV6-7 is sorted into the ORF group, with uncertain function. The V gene end was trimmed by 2 bases and the J gene end by 6 bases; junction bases not matched to a gene: 9. The CDR3 spans 15 residues.

J is TRBJ2-4 and V is TRBV7-9; no reliable D call. The V and J ends lost 7 bases and 3 bases respectively, with 16 bases between them. CDR1 and CDR2 from the germline V gene are SEHNR and FQNEAQ (reference sequence). The CDR3 contains 15 residues. The CDR3 sequence: CASTPSRVGKNIQYF. The CDR3 DNA sequence: TGTGCCAGCACCCCCTCCCGGGTGGGCAAAAACATTCAGTACTTC.

The chain employs TRBV27 and TRBJ2-1; 7 nucleotides match TRBD2. V lost 2 bases to trimming and J lost 7 bases; unmatched junction nucleotides: 5. This CDR3 has 14 amino acids. Germline values: CDR1 MNHEY, CDR2 SMNVEV (reference sequence). The CDR3 DNA reads TGTGCCAGCAGTTTACGCGGGAGCGGGAATGAGCAGTTCTTC. Translation gives CASSLRGSGNEQFF.

This clone is categorized as medium-sized. V usage is TRBV25-1 and J usage is TRBJ1-3; D is undetermined. The CDR3 contains 11 residues. Looked up from germline, CDR1 is MGHDK and CDR2 is SYGVNS. Trimming took off 8 bases at V and 9 bases at J, with 11 bases between the two ends. The CDR3 nucleotides read TGTGCCAGCTCCCCCGGGATCACCATATATTTT. Translation gives CASSPGITIYF.

This clone was counted a single time. V gene TRBV29-1 combines with J gene TRBJ2-3, with 7 bases aligning to TRBD2. The CDR3 consists of 11 residues. The V gene's germline CDR1 is SQVTM and CDR2 ANQGSEA. The CDR3 nucleotides read TGCGGCGGGAGAGGGGCAGATACGCAGTATTTT. Protein product: CGGRGADTQYF.

This sequence joins TRBV11-3 and TRBJ2-3; tentatively, D is TRBD1 (6 bases). The CDR3 is made up of 15 amino acids. Between the trimmed V and J ends, which lost 0 bases and 7 bases, there was a span of 14 bases. Germline V gene sequence: CDR1 SGHNT, CDR2 YENEEA. The CDR3 reads CASSLETGFGNTQYF. CDR3 DNA sequence: TGTGCCAGCAGCTTAGAGACAGGCTTTGGAAATACGCAGTATTTT. The full variable domain, its missing parts supplied by reference TRBV11-3 and TRBJ2-3, is EAGVVQSPRYKIIEKKQPVAFWCNPISGHNTLYWYLQNLGQGPELLIRYENEEAVDDSQLPKDRFSAERLKGVDSTLKIQPAELGDSAVYLCASSLETGFGNTQYFGPGTRLTVL.